The present entry profiles one TCR beta chain with its context. Its antigen is unknown. Through Arm-PCR of CDR3 regions and iRepertoire HTBI primers, TCR beta libraries were built. TCRdb itself ran the multiplex PCR reads through MiXCR, one entry per CDR3 protein. Altogether 500,000 or so distinct CDR3 sequences are present, 12% to 15% being singletons, with the ten largest covering approximately 19%. This entry comes from a study of regulatory T cells in long-lasting Graves disease. Findings and limits, study-wide: Persistent disease exhibited a predilection for TRBV28, TRBJ1-2 and TRBJ2-5.

CDR3 length: 20 amino acids. From germline, CDR1 is SGDLS and CDR2 YYNGEE. Deletions cut 4 bases from V and 9 bases from J, with 32 bases between. Time point specified: newly diagnosed GD, antithyroid drugs for less than 3 months. Making the TCR library involved RNA that had been extracted from PBMCs. These records were also assigned to another study, of T cells in Graves' hyperthyroidism and ophthalmopathy. That source reports: A model of 13 V-J features distinguished ophthalmopathy from stable hyperthyroidism.

This material consisted of peripheral blood mononuclear cells (PBMCs), taken at new diagnosis, from a patient treated with antithyroid drugs. The source of this sequence is a woman aged 45 to 65 with Graves disease. V usage is TRBV9 and J usage is TRBJ1-6; D possibly corresponds to TRBD1 (5 bases). The CDR3 is CASSHTIRDDPEGSRSPLHF. In nucleotides, the CDR3 is TGTGCCAGCAGCCACACAATCCGGGACGACCCAGAAGGTTCGCGTTCACCCCTCCACTTT.